Below, 28 T cell receptor beta chains from the same sample are listed, as sequenced in a study of identical twins. TCRdb re-analysed the 5' RACE reads in MiXCR, keeping a single row per CDR3 protein. Among roughly 720,000 distinct CDR3 sequences listed, approximately 18% were seen once. These data were also filed under a second study, of T cells expressing NK-cell markers.

Sequenced material: PBMCs. All receptors derive from a woman between 18 and 29 years old in good health.

In its sample, this clonotype was seen a few times. This chain connects TRBV20-1 to TRBJ2-7; D might be TRBD1 or TRBD2, each matching 6 bases. The CDR3 totals 15 residues. Germline CDR1 is DFQATT and CDR2 is SNEGSKA (reference sequence). Trimming removed 6 bases from V and 3 bases from J, with 21 bases in between. The DNA for the CDR3 is TGCAGTGCCGGGGGTAGGGTCACAGGGCACTACGAGCAGTACTTC. This translates into CSAGGRVTGHYEQYF.

This clonotype was counted only a few times. The V gene is TRBV20-1, the J gene TRBJ1-5; the match to TRBD1 covers 11 bases. CDR3 size: 15 residues. The J segment lost 4 bases and the V segment lost 1 base, leaving 3 bases of the junction unmatched. The germline CDR1 and CDR2 sequences are DFQATT and SNEGSKA (reference sequence). CDR3 sequence (DNA): TGCAGTGCTAGAGTCGGGACAGGGGGGAATCAGCCCCAGCATTTT. Protein product: CSARVGTGGNQPQHF.

In this sample, this clonotype turned up a few times. This sequence joins TRBV7-2 and TRBJ2-1; tentative D call: TRBD2 (5 bases). Trimming took off 4 bases at V and 2 bases at J, with 18 bases between the two ends. The germline V gene has CDR1 SGHTA and CDR2 FQGNSA. The CDR3 is 17 residues long. The CDR3 region is CASSYLFDYQAYNEQFF. The CDR3, as DNA: TGTGCCAGCAGCTACCTGTTTGACTACCAGGCCTACAATGAGCAGTTCTTC.

The genes are TRBV5-1 and TRBJ2-7; D could derive from TRBD1 or TRBD2 (5 bases each). CDR1 and CDR2 from the germline V gene are SGHRS and YFSETQ. The CDR3 spans 14 residues. The ends were cut back, 4 bases at V and 7 bases at J, with 18 bases in the middle. CDR3 loop: CASSGRQSPGEQYF. The CDR3 DNA sequence: TGCGCCAGCAGCGGGAGACAGTCACCGGGGGAGCAGTACTTC.

This clonotype was seen more than once but under ten times. The CDR3 spells CASSEGWNTEAFF. The CDR3 DNA reads TGTGCCAGCAGTGAAGGGTGGAACACTGAAGCTTTCTTT. The chain carries TRBV2 and TRBJ1-1, with no clear D. Trimming cost V 1 base and J 1 base, with 4 bases left between them. The CDR3 totals 13 residues. Germline-derived CDR1 and CDR2 are SNHLY and FYNNEI.

This chain joins TRBV5-1 and TRBJ1-1; 9 bases agree with TRBD1. Germline assignment: CDR1 SGHRS and CDR2 YFSETQ. Trimming took 5 bases from V and 4 from J; bases not matched to a gene: 18. This CDR3 is built from 18 residues. The CDR3: CASRRQPFGTGIPTEAFF. CDR3 DNA: TGCGCCAGCAGACGTCAGCCATTCGGGACAGGGATCCCCACTGAAGCTTTCTTT.

The genes are TRBV4-2 and TRBJ2-3; no firm D call. Germline CDR1 and CDR2: LGHNA and YNFKEQ. The CDR3 covers 15 residues. The ends were cut back, 0 bases at V and 6 bases at J, with 13 bases in the middle. Written as DNA, the CDR3 is TGTGCCAGCAGCCAAGATCTGAGGATCCTCGATACGCAGTATTTT. As protein: CASSQDLRILDTQYF.

This clonotype appeared a few times. CDR3 amino acids: CASSISSGRTDTQYF. For the CDR3, the DNA is TGTGCCAGCAGTATCTCTAGCGGGCGCACAGATACGCAGTATTTT. The chain recombines TRBV12-3 or TRBV12-4 with TRBJ2-3, with 8 nucleotides matching TRBD2. The CDR3 length is 15 residues. After removal of 5 bases from V and 1 base from J, the junction contained 5 bases not matched to a gene.

The chain combines TRBV15 with TRBJ2-1, with D possibly matching TRBD2 (6 bases). With 3 bases removed from V and 6 bases from J, the gap between germline ends came to 18 bases. Looked up from germline, CDR1 is LNHNV and CDR2 is YYDKDF (reference sequence). This CDR3 has 16 amino acids. This CDR3 reads CATSRALAGSLNEQFF. The CDR3, as DNA: TGTGCCACCAGCAGGGCACTAGCCGGGAGCCTCAATGAGCAGTTCTTC.

This clonotype was detected a few times. This rearrangement joins TRBV6-6 to TRBJ1-1, with D possibly TRBD1 on 6 matching bases. Germline CDR1 MNHNY, CDR2 SVGAGI (reference sequence). V gave up 6 bases and J gave up 11 bases, with 16 bases separating them. This CDR3 region has 12 residues. This CDR3 reads CASSKTGGRAFF. In nucleotides, the CDR3 is TGTGCCAGCAGCAAGACAGGCGGGCGGGCTTTCTTT.

This clonotype was picked up a small number of times. The chain has TRBV7-2 and TRBJ2-3; D gene uncertain. CDR1 and CDR2 from the germline V gene are SGHTA and FQGNSA. Trimming took 5 bases from V and 4 from J, leaving 13 bases between them. The CDR3 has 14 amino acids. This CDR3 is CASSPSLTSDTQYF. The CDR3 DNA reads as TGTGCCAGCAGCCCCTCCCTTACATCAGATACGCAGTATTTT.

The J gene is TRBJ1-2, the V gene TRBV10-3; D is possibly TRBD1 (5 bases). The germline gives CDR1 ENHRY, CDR2 SYGVKD. The CDR3 is made up of 11 amino acids. The V end lost 8 bases, the J end lost 3 bases, and 7 bases lay between the germline ends. CDR3 residues: CAIGTDYGYTF. The DNA of the CDR3 is TGTGCCATCGGGACTGACTATGGCTACACCTTC.

J is TRBJ2-7 and V is TRBV7-9; D is ambiguous. Trimming stripped 4 bases from V and 2 bases from J, with 12 bases between. This CDR3 is built from 14 residues. In germline, CDR1 is SEHNR, CDR2 FQNEAQ (reference sequence). The DNA for the CDR3 is TGTGCCAGCAGCTACGGACCCCGAGCCTACGAGCAGTACTTC. Amino acid sequence: CASSYGPRAYEQYF.

This clonotype has only a few counts. The chain couples TRBV12-3 or TRBV12-4 to TRBJ2-3; the match to TRBD2 covers 8 bases. CDR3 length: 18 residues. With V trimmed by 8 bases and J by 5 bases, 21 bases remained unmatched. CDR3 DNA sequence: TGTGCCAGCTGGACGGGGACTAGGGGGGTTACGGGAGGAGATACGCAGTATTTT. Its protein is CASWTGTRGVTGGDTQYF.

The chain recombines TRBV20-1 with TRBJ2-7; D could derive from TRBD1 or TRBD2 (6 bases each). This CDR3 spans 15 amino acids. From germline, CDR1 is DFQATT and CDR2 SNEGSKA (reference sequence). The CDR3 nucleotides read TGCAGCACACAACGCCAGAGGGGGGAGTCCTACGAGCAGTACTTC. Translation gives CSTQRQRGESYEQYF.

The V and J genes are TRBV28 and TRBJ2-1; D uncertain. V was trimmed by 7 bases and J by 4 bases, leaving 5 bases between them. CDR1 MDHEN and CDR2 SYDVKM come from the germline V gene. The length of the CDR3 is 11 residues. The DNA of the CDR3 is TGTGCCAGCATGTGGTACAATGAGCAGTTCTTC. As protein: CASMWYNEQFF. Complete variable domain (other parts from reference TRBV28 and TRBJ2-1): DVKVTQSSRYLVKRTGEKVFLECVQDMDHENMFWYRQDPGLGLRLIYFSYDVKMKEKGDIPEGYSVSREKKERFSLILESASTNQTSMYLCASMWYNEQFFGPGTRLTVL.

The chain links TRBV12-3 or TRBV12-4 to TRBJ2-1, with a tentative D call TRBD1 (6 bases). The CDR3 is 12 residues long. Trimming shortened V by 4 bases and J by 10 bases, and 11 bases separated the two germline ends. Here the CDR3 reads CASSSTGGEQFF. The CDR3 region has the DNA TGTGCCAGCAGTTCGACAGGTGGGGAGCAGTTCTTC.

There are a few counts of this clonotype. V gene TRBV7-2 combines with J gene TRBJ2-7; D not resolved. V lost 4 bases, J lost 5 bases, and 12 bases lay in between. Germline CDR1 reads SGHTA; CDR2 reads FQGNSA. The CDR3 runs to 13 residues. CDR3 protein: CASSSVRGDEQYF. The DNA for the CDR3 is TGTGCCAGCAGCTCAGTTCGTGGGGACGAGCAGTACTTC.

The sample holds a few counts of this clonotype. V is TRBV9 and J is TRBJ2-1, with D unclear. V lost 1 base to trimming and J lost 2 bases, with 16 bases between them. There are 17 residues in the CDR3. Germline-derived CDR1 and CDR2 are SGDLS and YYNGEE. This chain's CDR3 is CASSVKAGFKAYNEQFF. The DNA of the CDR3 is TGTGCCAGCAGCGTAAAAGCAGGTTTTAAGGCCTACAATGAGCAGTTCTTC.

V gene TRBV5-1 combines with J gene TRBJ2-1; 12 bases agree with TRBD2. Unmatched junction bases numbered 16, after V lost 4 bases and J lost 5 bases. The germline V gene encodes CDR1 SGHRS and CDR2 YFSETQ. This CDR3 has 19 amino acids. The CDR3 sequence: CASSMFRLAGGIGDNEQFF. CDR3 nucleotides: TGCGCCAGCAGCATGTTCCGGCTAGCGGGAGGGATAGGGGACAATGAGCAGTTCTTC. Supplemented by reference TRBV5-1 and TRBJ2-1, the full variable domain reads KAGVTQTPRYLIKTRGQQVTLSCSPISGHRSVSWYQQTPGQGLQFLFEYFSETQRNKGNFPGRFSGRQFSNSRSEMNVSTLELGDSALYLCASSMFRLAGGIGDNEQFFGPGTRLTVL.

The V and J genes are TRBV7-6 and TRBJ2-1, with 7 nucleotides matching TRBD2. This CDR3 has 15 amino acids. Germline V gene sequence: CDR1 SGHVS, CDR2 FNYEAQ. The V gene end was trimmed by 5 bases and the J gene end by 4 bases; junction bases not matched to a gene: 8. Here the CDR3 reads CASSPIASGYNEQFF. CDR3 DNA sequence: TGTGCCAGCAGCCCGATAGCTAGCGGTTACAATGAGCAGTTCTTC.

The V and J genes are TRBV7-2 and TRBJ2-5, with D possibly TRBD2 on 6 matching bases. The germline V gene has CDR1 SGHTA and CDR2 FQGNSA. Trimming took 3 bases from V and 0 from J, leaving 11 bases between them. This CDR3 is built from 15 residues. CDR3 region: CASSFRGTDQETQYF. In DNA, the CDR3 is TGTGCCAGCAGCTTTCGCGGGACTGACCAAGAGACCCAGTACTTC. The full variable domain, its missing parts supplied by reference TRBV7-2 and TRBJ2-5, is GAGVSQSPSNKVTEKGKDVELRCDPISGHTALYWYRQSLGQGLEFLIYFQGNSAPDKSGLPSDRFSAERTGGSVSTLTIQRTQQEDSAVYLCASSFRGTDQETQYFGPGTRLLVL.

This clonotype appeared a few times. CDR3 nucleotide sequence: TGCAGTGCTAGAGACGTCTCTGGAAACACCATATATTTT. It yields the protein CSARDVSGNTIYF. This chain links TRBV20-1 with TRBJ1-3; D is unresolved. The germline gives CDR1 DFQATT, CDR2 SNEGSKA (reference sequence). The CDR3 covers 13 residues. V was cut by 0 bases and J by 0 bases, with 3 bases left in between.

This clonotype was observed a handful of times. This chain links TRBV9 with TRBJ1-1; D uncertain. Trimming pared 4 bases from V and 3 bases from J, leaving 7 bases between. The CDR3 runs 12 residues. In germline, CDR1 is SGDLS, CDR2 YYNGEE. The CDR3 DNA follows: TGTGCCAGCAGCCGTGCGCACACTGAAGCTTTCTTT. It encodes CASSRAHTEAFF.

This chain uses TRBV20-1 with TRBJ2-4; the match to TRBD2 covers 7 bases. The J segment lost 4 bases and the V segment lost 5 bases, leaving 8 bases of the junction unmatched. The V gene's germline CDR1 is DFQATT and CDR2 SNEGSKA (reference sequence). This CDR3 is built from 14 residues. CDR3 nucleotide sequence: TGCAGTGCTCGAGGGAGGGGCGTAAAAAACATTCAGTACTTC. It specifies CSARGRGVKNIQYF.

The J gene is TRBJ2-5, the V gene TRBV7-9; 9 bases line up with TRBD2. This CDR3 comprises 16 residues. Per germline, CDR1 SEHNR and CDR2 FQNEAQ (reference sequence). J lost 4 bases, V lost 1 base, and 7 bases had no gene match. CDR3 loop: CASSLGVAGAGETQYF. CDR3 in DNA: TGTGCCAGCAGCTTAGGCGTAGCGGGGGCAGGAGAGACCCAGTACTTC.

The CDR3 DNA is TGCGCCAGCAGCTTGTTGCCGGTAGCGGGGGCTGTTAAGACCCAGTACTTC. It is translated as CASSLLPVAGAVKTQYF. This chain links TRBV5-1 with TRBJ2-5, with 9 bases lining up with TRBD2. Germline-derived CDR1 and CDR2 are SGHRS and YFSETQ. The CDR3 sequence is 17 residues long. The J segment lost 6 bases and the V segment lost 1 base, leaving 13 bases of the junction unmatched.

This clonotype showed up many times. The V call is TRBV5-1, the J call TRBJ2-1, with D perhaps being TRBD1 or TRBD2 (7 bases each). The CDR3 runs 15 residues. CDR1 is SGHRS and CDR2 is YFSETQ in the germline V gene. V lost 3 bases, J lost 9 bases, and 19 bases lay in between. CDR3 residues: CASSWFLAEGAEQFF. The CDR3 region has the DNA TGCGCCAGCAGCTGGTTTCTAGCGGAGGGGGCTGAGCAGTTCTTC. The whole variable domain, filled in from reference TRBV5-1 and TRBJ2-1, reads KAGVTQTPRYLIKTRGQQVTLSCSPISGHRSVSWYQQTPGQGLQFLFEYFSETQRNKGNFPGRFSGRQFSNSRSEMNVSTLELGDSALYLCASSWFLAEGAEQFFGPGTRLTVL.